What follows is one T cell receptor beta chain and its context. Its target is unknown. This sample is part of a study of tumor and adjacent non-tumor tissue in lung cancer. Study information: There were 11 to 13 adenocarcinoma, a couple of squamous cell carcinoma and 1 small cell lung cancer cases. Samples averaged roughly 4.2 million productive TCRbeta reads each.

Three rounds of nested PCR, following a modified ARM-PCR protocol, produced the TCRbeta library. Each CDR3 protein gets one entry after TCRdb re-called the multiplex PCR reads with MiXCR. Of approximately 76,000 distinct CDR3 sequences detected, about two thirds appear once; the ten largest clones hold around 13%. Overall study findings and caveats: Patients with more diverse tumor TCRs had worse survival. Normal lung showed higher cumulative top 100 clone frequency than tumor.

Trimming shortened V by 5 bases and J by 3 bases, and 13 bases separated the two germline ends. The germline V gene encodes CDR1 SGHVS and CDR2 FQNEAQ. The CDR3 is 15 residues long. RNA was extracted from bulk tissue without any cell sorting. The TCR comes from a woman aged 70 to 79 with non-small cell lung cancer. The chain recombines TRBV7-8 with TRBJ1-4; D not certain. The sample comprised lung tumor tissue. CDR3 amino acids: CASSPTSVANEKLFF. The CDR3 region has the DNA TGTGCCAGCAGCCCCACATCGGTCGCTAATGAAAAACTGTTTTTT.